These 14 T cell receptor beta chains were sequenced from one sample in a study of spatial heterogeneity in lung cancer. Findings and caveats of the study: It was found that expanded intratumoral alpha and beta TCR counts tracked tumor mutation counts.

For these TCRs, the target antigens are not known. This sample's time point: sample taken at primary tumor resection. TCRdb reanalysed the 5' RACE reads using MiXCR and keeps one entry per CDR3 protein. The sample includes about 9,200 distinct CDR3 sequences, roughly 8.4% seen only once; the top ten take about 24%. Sequencing used lung tumor tissue, obtained at surgery. Receptors were obtained from a male donor with early-stage non-small cell lung cancer.

This clonotype was counted at least ten times. V and J are TRBV7-6 and TRBJ2-2; tentatively, D is TRBD1 or TRBD2 (5 bases each). Trimming removed 5 bases from V and 11 bases from J, with 15 bases in between. The germline CDR1 and CDR2 sequences are SGHVS and FNYEAQ. CDR3 length: 13 amino acids. The CDR3 loop is CASSLGEVRELFF. The DNA for the CDR3 is TGTGCCAGCAGCCTGGGGGAAGTGAGAGAGCTGTTTTTT.

To note about this clonotype: A much larger clone sits a single nucleotide away, making a read error possible. The genes are TRBV7-2 and TRBJ2-2; D is unresolved. V was cut by 3 bases and J by 6 bases, with 2 bases left in between. The V gene's germline CDR1 is SGHTA and CDR2 FQGNSA. This CDR3 has 11 residues. The CDR3 DNA sequence: TGTGCCAGCAGCTTTGCCGGGGAGCTGTTTTTT. Protein sequence: CASSFAGELFF.

Judged by abundance, this clonotype is medium-sized. The genes are TRBV7-3 and TRBJ2-3; TRBD1 matches 7 bases. The CDR3 has 14 residues. The junction had 4 bases not matched to a gene; V was cut back by 2 bases and J by 5 bases. The germline V gene has CDR1 SGHTA and CDR2 FQGTGA. DNA of the CDR3: TGTGCCAGCAGCTTAGAGGGGGCTAAAGATACGCAGTATTTT. Translation: CASSLEGAKDTQYF.

This clonotype was counted at least ten times. The CDR3 coding sequence is TGTGCCAGCTCCCCTCCCGGAGGGGACCTAAGCAATCAGCCCCAGCATTTT. Translating it yields CASSPPGGDLSNQPQHF. The chain links TRBV18 to TRBJ1-5, with D possibly matching TRBD1 (5 bases). V was shortened by 6 bases and J by 1 base, with 19 bases between the two germline ends. Germline-derived CDR1 and CDR2 are KGHSH and LQKENI. CDR3 size: 17 residues.

This clonotype was observed a single time. Germline and junction disagree at one end, which may indicate a read error. The genes are TRBV6-2 or TRBV6-3 and TRBJ1-5; no clear D. Germline CDR1 reads MNHEY; CDR2 reads SVGEGT. This CDR3 contains 14 residues. The CDR3 nucleotides read TGTGCCACCAGTTATCGCCGTACGGGTCAGCCCCAGCATTTT. Amino acid sequence: CATSYRRTGQPQHF.

This clonotype was observed many times. This chain connects TRBV27 to TRBJ1-2, with no clear D. The CDR3 extends over 15 amino acids. Germline CDR1 reads MNHEY; CDR2 reads SMNVEV (reference sequence). The V end lost 0 bases, the J end lost 4 bases, and 12 bases lay between the germline ends. The CDR3 bases are TGTGCCAGCAGTTTATCCCCGGGGTCGGTCTATGGCTACACCTTC. Amino acid sequence: CASSLSPGSVYGYTF.

This clonotype turned up a few times. The rearrangement joins TRBV4-1 to TRBJ2-1; 7 bases match TRBD1. Germline CDR1 and CDR2: MGHRA and YSYEKL. V was clipped by 8 bases and J by 6 bases; unmatched bases: 10. This CDR3 region has 14 residues. CDR3 nucleotides: TGCGCCAGCTCCCGACAGGGTGTTGGCAATGAGCAGTTCTTC. This translates into CASSRQGVGNEQFF.

There are many counts of this clonotype. The chain uses TRBV9 and TRBJ2-1; possibly TRBD2 for D (5 bases). This CDR3 region has 14 residues. Trimming took off 0 bases at V and 6 bases at J, with 10 bases between the two ends. In germline, CDR1 is SGDLS, CDR2 YYNGEE. This chain's CDR3 is CASSVGAAVNEQFF. In DNA form, the CDR3 reads TGTGCCAGCAGCGTAGGGGCAGCGGTCAATGAGCAGTTCTTC.

This clonotype was counted many times. The chain links TRBV5-1 to TRBJ2-5; the D gene is possibly TRBD1 (6 bases). CDR1 is SGHRS, CDR2 YFSETQ, per germline. V was pared by 0 bases and J by 4 bases, with 16 bases between. This CDR3 comprises 16 residues. The chain's CDR3 is CASSLVAPGVGETQYF. CDR3 nucleotides: TGCGCCAGCAGCTTGGTCGCTCCAGGGGTGGGAGAGACCCAGTACTTC.

V gene TRBV20-1 combines with J gene TRBJ2-7; D gene unclear. CDR3 size: 14 residues. V shed 3 bases and J shed 5 bases, with 17 bases lying between them. Germline V gene sequence: CDR1 DFQATT, CDR2 SNEGSKA (reference sequence). The chain's CDR3 is CSARVASVPHEQYF. The CDR3, as DNA: TGCAGTGCTAGGGTAGCCAGCGTCCCCCACGAGCAGTACTTC.

The chain has TRBV28 and TRBJ2-3; weak D call: TRBD2 (5 bases). V lost 4 bases and J 0 bases, leaving 20 bases between the germline ends. The CDR3 contains 18 residues. Germline V gene lookup returns CDR1 MDHEN and CDR2 SYDVKM. The CDR3 is CASSSSSEEAPSTDTQYF. CDR3 in DNA: TGTGCCAGCAGTTCTTCTTCAGAGGAGGCTCCTAGCACAGATACGCAGTATTTT.

The table lists this clonotype with a few counts. The chain is built from TRBV29-1 and TRBJ2-6, with 7 bases fitting TRBD2. CDR1 SQVTM and CDR2 ANQGSEA come from the germline V gene. This CDR3 spans 16 amino acids. V lost 6 bases to trimming and J lost 0 bases; unmatched junction nucleotides: 8. This chain's CDR3 is CSVAGEASSGANVLTF. The CDR3, as DNA: TGCAGCGTCGCGGGGGAAGCCAGCTCTGGGGCCAACGTCCTGACTTTC.

V and J are TRBV6-5 and TRBJ1-2; 7 bases align to TRBD1. The J segment lost 8 bases and the V segment lost 0 bases, leaving 9 bases of the junction unmatched. The CDR3 is made up of 15 amino acids. CDR1 is MNHEY and CDR2 is SVGAGI in the germline V gene. The CDR3 reads CASSYSSGRGKGYTF. In DNA form, the CDR3 reads TGTGCCAGCAGTTACTCGAGCGGCAGGGGGAAGGGCTACACCTTC.

This clonotype showed up many times. CDR3 in amino acids: CSASGRTYNEQFF. The CDR3 DNA follows: TGCAGCGCTAGCGGGAGAACCTACAATGAGCAGTTCTTC. V gene TRBV29-1 combines with J gene TRBJ2-1; TRBD2 aligns across 10 bases. This CDR3 contains 13 residues. Unmatched junction bases numbered 2, after V lost 7 bases and J lost 2 bases. Germline V CDR1 and CDR2: SQVTM, ANQGSEA.